This T cell receptor beta chain was found in a study of Tregs in tolerant kidney transplant recipients. Study information: The nonmyeloablative bone marrow transplants came from related graft donors, with transient mixed chimerism.

Thawed PBMCs were rested overnight at 37°C with 200 to 250 IU/ml IL-2 before regulatory T cell sorting. The CDR3 covers 16 residues. Comments on this clone: What it recognizes is unknown.

TCRdb's copy holds only in-frame clones and misses some; the assay was immunoSEQ multiplex PCR. The sample shows about 64,000 clones, 95% to 98% of them seen only once. General observations from the study: Some patients' samples used different primers over time, so nucleotide sequences weren't comparable. In tolerant patients, donor-specific Tregs outgrew total Tregs, suggesting antigen-driven expansion.

Sequencing used Tregs from blood, obtained before the transplant. The chain joins TRBV12-1 to TRBJ2-3; the table's D call of TRBD2 was not tested on the DNA. TRBV12-1 counts as a pseudogene. This clonotype originated in a human donor who received a combined kidney and bone marrow transplant. CDR3 loop: CASSFAGGPFCDTQYF. The CDR3 DNA sequence: TGTGCCAGCAGCTTTGCGGGGGGGCCGTTTTGTGATACGCAGTATTTT.